What follows is one T cell receptor (beta chain) and its context. What it recognizes is unknown. There were healthy Caucasian individuals from Russia, aged roughly 6 to 100, serving as donors. Ten milliliters of peripheral blood were drawn from each donor into EDTA-treated tubes. Primed by a sample-barcoded 5' primer and a J-beta primer mix, a second PCR proceeded for roughly 7 to 11 cycles. MiXCR was run by TCRdb on the 5' RACE reads, yielding one entry per CDR3 protein. The sample records more than 1 million distinct CDR3 sequences, 35% to 50% being singletons. CDR1 and CDR2 from the germline V gene are SGHNT and YYREEE (reference sequence). The CDR3 has 15 residues. V was trimmed by 5 bases and J by 6 bases, leaving 18 bases between them. These data belong to a study of blood T cells in healthy people across ages. Study summary: Template switching retrieved approximately one barcoded beta molecule for each two T cells. Overall study results and limits: Since the PBMCs were unsorted, naive and antigen-experienced cells could not be conclusively compared.

The sequencing input was blood. The TCR originated in a woman aged 60-70 years in good health. The genes are TRBV5-4 and TRBJ2-1; maybe TRBD1 (6 bases). The CDR3 spells CASRQGIPMANEQFF. CDR3 in DNA: TGTGCCAGCAGACAGGGCATTCCAATGGCCAATGAGCAGTTCTTC.